This TCR beta chain was obtained from a study of blood T cell repertoires in COVID-19. With 1 base removed from V and 4 bases from J, the gap between germline ends came to 11 bases. Germline assignment: CDR1 LGHDT and CDR2 YNNKEL (reference sequence). The CDR3 has 15 residues. This table comes from immunoSEQ multiplex PCR, and its TCRdb copy is limited to in-frame clones, with some not included. This sample carries 30,000 to 45,000 clones, about 77% of them seen once, and the ten largest clones take less than 40%. This TCR was recovered from a man aged 55 to 70 with acute or convalescent COVID-19. Sequencing used peripheral blood. The rearrangement joins TRBV3-1 (or the pseudogene TRBV3-2) to TRBJ2-1; no firm D call. The CDR3 sequence: CASSQGGSRYNEQFF. CDR3 nucleotide sequence: TGTGCCAGCAGCCAAGGAGGTAGCCGGTACAATGAGCAGTTCTTC.